Listed here is a single TCR beta chain. The repertoire was sequenced with immunoSEQ multiplex PCR; TCRdb's copy has only in-frame clones and lacks some. The sample includes 200,000 to 250,000 clones, 75% to 90% of them seen just once. This entry is derived from a study of blood T cell repertoires in COVID-19. Study-level background: T cells, B-cell-depleted T cells, or PBMCs supplied cDNA or gDNA.

The trim removed 6 bases at V and 1 base at J, leaving 4 bases unmatched. This CDR3 is 14 amino acids long. Germline V CDR1 and CDR2: MNHEY, SVGAGI. The receptor was isolated from a woman aged 40 to 50 with acute COVID-19. V is TRBV6-5 and J is TRBJ2-7; 9 bases match TRBD1. The sample taken for sequencing was PBMCs or T cells enriched from blood (not recorded which). DNA for the CDR3: TGTGCCAGCAGGCGACAGGGGGAATCCTACGAGCAGTACTTC. It encodes CASRRQGESYEQYF.